These T cell receptor beta chains were read from a single sample in a study of patients and donors after allogeneic stem cell transplantation. TCRdb reprocessed the RT-PCR reads via MiXCR and lists one record per CDR3 protein. The repertoire holds about 200,000 distinct CDR3 sequences, with 41% as singletons. The sequencing sample was made of blood, either unsorted or a sorted T cell fraction (not recorded which). The source is a human donor who was either an allogeneic HSCT recipient or a stem cell or donor lymphocyte infusion donor (not recorded which). It is not recorded whose cells these are; they may come from a transplant donor. Each CDR3 is given with its conserved first and last residue. Fields, in order: J gene, D gene, V gene, clone size, CDR3 DNA, CDR3 protein. The D gene is left open where the match is weak. The listing skips clone size in some rows; elsewhere it reads once, few, many or a size class.

TRBJ1-1 NA TRBV4-3 NA TGCGCCAGCAGCCAAGGGGTAGGAGGGACACTGAACACTGAAGCTTTCTTT CASSQGVGGTLNTEAFF
TRBJ1-1 NA TRBV3-1 NA TGTGCCAGCAGCCAAGATCGGACCCCTCGCGAGGCTTTCTTT CASSQDRTPREAFF
TRBJ1-1 NA TRBV10-3 few TGTGCCATCAGTGAGACACCAGGCGTCACGGGCACTGAAGCTTTCTTT CAISETPGVTGTEAFF
TRBJ1-2 NA TRBV7-3 few TGTGCCAGCAGCCAAATGGCCCTTGGGGGGATCTATGGCTACACCTTC CASSQMALGGIYGYTF
TRBJ2-5 NA TRBV28 NA TGTGCCAGCAGTTCCCAGCCGGGCTTTAAAGCAGAGACCCAGTACTTC CASSSQPGFKAETQYF
TRBJ1-3 NA TRBV12-3/TRBV12-4 NA TGTGCCAGCAGTGAGGACACTGGAAACACCATATATTTT CASSEDTGNTIYF
TRBJ2-1 TRBD2 TRBV5-1 NA TGCGCCAGCAAGGGGCGGGAGAGCTCCTACAATGAGCAGTTCTTC CASKGRESSYNEQFF
TRBJ1-6 NA TRBV12-3/TRBV12-4 few TGTGCCAGCAGTTTAGAGGCAGGGTCGAGCAGCTCCTATAATTCACCCCTCCACTTT CASSLEAGSSSSYNSPLHF
TRBJ2-3 NA TRBV4-3 few TGCGCCAGCAGCCAAGATTGGCGGCGCACAGATACGCAGTATTTT CASSQDWRRTDTQYF
TRBJ1-1 NA TRBV6-5 few TGTGCCAGCATTCTCTCCCCTACACGGGTGAACACTGAAGCTTTCTTT CASILSPTRVNTEAFF
TRBJ2-3 NA TRBV9 NA TGTGCCAGCAGCGCCGAGAGGGGTGCGCAGTATTTT CASSAERGAQYF
TRBJ1-1 NA TRBV29-1 NA TGCAGCGTTTCAGGGGCAAACACTGAAGCTTTCTTT CSVSGANTEAFF
TRBJ1-3 TRBD1 TRBV12-3/TRBV12-4 few TGTGCCAGCAGTGAAGGGACAGGGGGCGGAAACACCATATATTTT CASSEGTGGGNTIYF
TRBJ1-2 NA TRBV29-1 NA TGCAGCGTTGATGTAAGATCAACGGGGGGAGGCTACACCTTC CSVDVRSTGGGYTF
TRBJ1-1 TRBD1 TRBV15 NA TGTGCCACCAGCCTAGGACAGGGGGCTTTCTTT CATSLGQGAFF
TRBJ1-1 TRBD1 TRBV9 NA TGTGCCAGCGGGACAGGGGCTGGGACTGAAGCTTTCTTT CASGTGAGTEAFF
TRBJ1-2 NA TRBV9 few TGTGCCAGCAGCGTAGAGGGGGACCCGATCTATGGCTACACCTTC CASSVEGDPIYGYTF
TRBJ1-1 TRBD1 TRBV18 NA TGTGCCAGCTCACCGCGGGACAGTCCGAACACTGAAGCTTTCTTT CASSPRDSPNTEAFF
TRBJ1-1 TRBD1 TRBV6-6 NA TGTGCCAGCAGTGTTCCGACAGGGTTTGGCACTGAAGCTTTCTTT CASSVPTGFGTEAFF
TRBJ2-1 TRBD2 TRBV12-3/TRBV12-4 NA TGTGCCAGCAGTTTACAGACGGGGGGGGAGAACAATGAGCAGTTCTTC CASSLQTGGENNEQFF